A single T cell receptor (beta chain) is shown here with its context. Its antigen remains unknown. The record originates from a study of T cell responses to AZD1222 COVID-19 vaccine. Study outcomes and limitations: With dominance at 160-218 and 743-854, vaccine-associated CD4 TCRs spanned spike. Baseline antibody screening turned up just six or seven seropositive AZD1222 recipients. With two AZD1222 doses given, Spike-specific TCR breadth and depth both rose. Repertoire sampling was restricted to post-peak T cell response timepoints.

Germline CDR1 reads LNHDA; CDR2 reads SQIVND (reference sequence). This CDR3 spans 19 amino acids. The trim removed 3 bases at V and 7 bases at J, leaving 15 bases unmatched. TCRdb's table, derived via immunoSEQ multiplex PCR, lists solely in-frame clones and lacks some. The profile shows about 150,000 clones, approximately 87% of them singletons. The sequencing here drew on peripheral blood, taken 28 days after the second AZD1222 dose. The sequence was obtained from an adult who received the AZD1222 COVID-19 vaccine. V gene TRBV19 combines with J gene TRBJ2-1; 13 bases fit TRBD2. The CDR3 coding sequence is TGTGCCAGTAGTATGAGAGGACTAGCGGGAGTGAGTGAACGGAATGAGCAGTTCTTC. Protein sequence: CASSMRGLAGVSERNEQFF.